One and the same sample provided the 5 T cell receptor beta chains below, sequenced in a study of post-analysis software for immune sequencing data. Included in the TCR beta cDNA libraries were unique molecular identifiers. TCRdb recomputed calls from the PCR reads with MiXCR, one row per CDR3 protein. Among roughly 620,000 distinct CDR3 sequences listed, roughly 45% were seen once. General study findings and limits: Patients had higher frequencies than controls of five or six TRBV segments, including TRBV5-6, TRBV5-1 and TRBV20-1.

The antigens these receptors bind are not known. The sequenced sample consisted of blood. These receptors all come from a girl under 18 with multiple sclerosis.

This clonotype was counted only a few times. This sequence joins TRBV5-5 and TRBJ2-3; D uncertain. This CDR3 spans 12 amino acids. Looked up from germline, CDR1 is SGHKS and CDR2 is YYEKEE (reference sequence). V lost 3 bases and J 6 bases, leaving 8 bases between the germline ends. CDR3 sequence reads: CASSWPRDTQYF. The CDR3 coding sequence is TGTGCCAGCAGCTGGCCCCGTGATACGCAGTATTTT.

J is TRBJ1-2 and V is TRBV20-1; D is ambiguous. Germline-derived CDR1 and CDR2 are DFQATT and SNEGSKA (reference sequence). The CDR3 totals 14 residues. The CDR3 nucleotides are TGCAGCTCATCATCGGCCGAATCTAACTATGGCTACACCTTC. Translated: CSSSSAESNYGYTF.

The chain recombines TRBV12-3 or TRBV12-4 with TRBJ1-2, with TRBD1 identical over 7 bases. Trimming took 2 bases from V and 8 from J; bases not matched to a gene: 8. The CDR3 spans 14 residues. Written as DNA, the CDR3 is TGTGCCAGCAGTTTACAGACAGGGTTTCGCGGCTACACCTTC. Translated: CASSLQTGFRGYTF.

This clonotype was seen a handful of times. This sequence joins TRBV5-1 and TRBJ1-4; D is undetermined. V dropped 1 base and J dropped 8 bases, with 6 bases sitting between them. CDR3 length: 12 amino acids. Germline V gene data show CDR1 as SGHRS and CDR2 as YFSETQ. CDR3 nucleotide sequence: TGCGCCAGCAGCTTGAACCGGGAAAAACTGTTTTTT. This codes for CASSLNREKLFF. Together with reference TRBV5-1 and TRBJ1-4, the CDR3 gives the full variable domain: KAGVTQTPRYLIKTRGQQVTLSCSPISGHRSVSWYQQTPGQGLQFLFEYFSETQRNKGNFPGRFSGRQFSNSRSEMNVSTLELGDSALYLCASSLNREKLFFGSGTQLSVL.

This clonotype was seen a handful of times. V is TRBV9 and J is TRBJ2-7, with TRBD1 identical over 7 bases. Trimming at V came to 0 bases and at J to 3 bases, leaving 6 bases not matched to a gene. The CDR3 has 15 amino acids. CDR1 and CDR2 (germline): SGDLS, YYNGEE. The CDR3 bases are TGTGCCAGCAGCGTAGGTTGGGACAGACTCTACGAGCAGTACTTC. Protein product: CASSVGWDRLYEQYF. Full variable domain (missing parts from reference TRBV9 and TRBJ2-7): DSGVTQTPKHLITATGQRVTLRCSPRSGDLSVYWYQQSLDQGLQFLIQYYNGEERAKGNILERFSAQQFPDLHSELNLSSLELGDSALYFCASSVGWDRLYEQYFGPGTRLTVT.